A single sample is the source of the 16 T cell receptor beta chains below, sequenced in a study of T cell clones after liver transplantation. Assay used: immunoSEQ multiplex PCR; TCRdb lists only in-frame clones, some missing. The sample lists tens of thousands of clones, about four fifths occurring once. Sequenced here: CD4+ T cells from blood, sampled 12 months after liver transplant. The receptors stem from a human patient who received a liver transplant. Some T cells here may be from the graft donor.

This chain uses TRBV6-5 with TRBJ2-7, with D tentatively TRBD1 (6 bases). This CDR3 comprises 14 residues. Germline CDR1 reads MNHEY; CDR2 reads SVGAGI. The V gene lost 2 bases and the J gene lost 3 bases, with 11 bases spanning the gap. CDR3 nucleotide sequence: TGTGCCAGCAGTTACGAACAGGGAATCTACGAGCAGTACTTC. This translates into CASSYEQGIYEQYF.

With respect to this clone: The sample contains more than one DNA sequence encoding this CDR3. The CDR3 spells CASRTRVAGELFF. DNA of the CDR3: TGTGCCAGCAGGACTAGAGTTGCCGGGGAGCTGTTTTTT. This chain connects TRBV27 to TRBJ2-2; weak D call: TRBD2 (6 bases). CDR1 and CDR2 (germline): MNHEY, SMNVEV (reference sequence). V lost 6 bases and J 6 bases, leaving 11 bases between the germline ends. This CDR3 is 13 amino acids long.

V gene TRBV27 combines with J gene TRBJ1-2, with 9 bases aligning to TRBD1. The CDR3 length is 14 residues. Trimming took 5 bases from V and 7 from J; bases not matched to a gene: 8. Germline loops: CDR1 MNHEY, CDR2 SMNVEV (reference sequence). The CDR3 DNA follows: TGTGCCAGCAGTCTGGGGACAGGGCGGGCTGGCTACACCTTC. Translated, it gives CASSLGTGRAGYTF.

The J gene is TRBJ2-3, the V gene TRBV11-3, with D possibly matching TRBD2 (5 bases). Trimming left V 6 bases short and J 0 bases short, with 13 bases between. The CDR3 is 15 amino acids. Germline CDR1 SGHNT, CDR2 YENEEA. DNA of the CDR3: TGTGCCAGCAGTCCCGACGGGGTCAGCACAGATACGCAGTATTTT. Its translation: CASSPDGVSTDTQYF.

The chain carries TRBV18 and TRBJ1-1, with no clear D. The CDR3 length is 11 residues. Germline CDR1 KGHSH, CDR2 LQKENI. Trimming cost V 3 bases and J 6 bases, with 5 bases left between them. The CDR3 nucleotides read TGTGCCAGCTCACCTATCCCTGAAGCTTTCTTT. It is translated as CASSPIPEAFF.

This sequence joins TRBV4-1 and TRBJ2-1, with 11 bases aligning to TRBD2. The germline V gene encodes CDR1 MGHRA and CDR2 YSYEKL. The junction had 9 bases not matched to a gene; V was cut back by 4 bases and J by 7 bases. The CDR3 extends over 16 amino acids. CDR3 protein: CASSPSSSGRANEQFF. The CDR3 region has the DNA TGCGCCAGCAGCCCCTCAAGTAGCGGGAGGGCGAATGAGCAGTTCTTC.

The rearrangement joins TRBV9 to TRBJ1-3; D not certain. Trimming stripped 3 bases from V and 4 bases from J, with 8 bases between. The CDR3 sequence is 13 residues long. Germline assignment: CDR1 SGDLS and CDR2 YYNGEE. DNA for the CDR3: TGTGCCAGCAGCGAGGGCCCCGGAAACACCATATATTTT. Amino acids: CASSEGPGNTIYF.

This clone was picked up a small number of times. V and J are TRBV5-1 and TRBJ2-1, with no clear D. CDR1 and CDR2 from the germline V gene are SGHRS and YFSETQ. The V end was cut by 0 bases, the J end by 4 bases, with 5 bases between. The CDR3 covers 13 residues. CDR3 loop: CASSLGPYNEQFF. The CDR3 DNA sequence: TGCGCCAGCAGCTTGGGACCTTACAATGAGCAGTTCTTC. Full variable domain (rest looked up from reference TRBV5-1 and TRBJ2-1): KAGVTQTPRYLIKTRGQQVTLSCSPISGHRSVSWYQQTPGQGLQFLFEYFSETQRNKGNFPGRFSGRQFSNSRSEMNVSTLELGDSALYLCASSLGPYNEQFFGPGTRLTVL.

The chain couples TRBV5-1 to TRBJ2-5; 11 nucleotides agree with TRBD2. The CDR3 has 15 residues. CDR1 is SGHRS and CDR2 is YFSETQ in the germline V gene. Losses at the gene ends were 3 bases for V and 2 bases for J; bases not matched to a gene: 3. The CDR3 region has the DNA TGCGCCAGCAGCTCCTTAGCGGGAGGGCAAGAGACCCAGTACTTC. Translation: CASSSLAGGQETQYF.

The chain combines TRBV7-3 with TRBJ2-2, with D possibly TRBD2 on 5 matching bases. This CDR3 region has 14 residues. V was clipped by 6 bases and J by 0 bases, with 8 bases between them. CDR1 SGHTA and CDR2 FQGTGA come from the germline V gene. CDR3 DNA: TGTGCCAGCAGGGAGGAACCGAACACCGGGGAGCTGTTTTTT. Translated: CASREEPNTGELFF.

The chain uses TRBV5-1 and TRBJ2-1, with 11 bases fitting TRBD2. Unmatched junction bases numbered 14, after V lost 2 bases and J lost 10 bases. The germline gives CDR1 SGHRS, CDR2 YFSETQ. This CDR3 region has 17 residues. CDR3 in amino acids: CASSFGTSGRSKGEQFF. CDR3 coding DNA: TGCGCCAGCAGCTTCGGGACTAGCGGAAGGTCTAAGGGGGAGCAGTTCTTC. Looking up the rest from reference TRBV5-1 and TRBJ2-1 gives the full variable domain: KAGVTQTPRYLIKTRGQQVTLSCSPISGHRSVSWYQQTPGQGLQFLFEYFSETQRNKGNFPGRFSGRQFSNSRSEMNVSTLELGDSALYLCASSFGTSGRSKGEQFFGPGTRLTVL.

V is TRBV9 and J is TRBJ1-1; D is unclear. This CDR3 has 14 amino acids. The V gene lost 0 bases and the J gene lost 0 bases, with 6 bases spanning the gap. Germline values: CDR1 SGDLS, CDR2 YYNGEE. The CDR3 spells CASSVGALNTEAFF. The CDR3 DNA is TGTGCCAGCAGCGTAGGCGCGCTGAACACTGAAGCTTTCTTT.

The chain couples TRBV14 to TRBJ1-3, with D perhaps TRBD1 (5 bases). CDR3 length: 15 amino acids. Trimming took 1 base from V and 4 from J, leaving 11 bases between them. Germline-derived CDR1 and CDR2 are SGHDN and FVKESK. Here the CDR3 DNA reads TGTGCCAGCAGCCAAGTGTTCCGGGGCGGAAACACCATATATTTT. Its protein product is CASSQVFRGGNTIYF.

This chain joins TRBV28 and TRBJ1-2; D might be TRBD1 (5 bases). The CDR3 is 15 residues long. V shed 6 bases and J shed 4 bases, with 18 bases lying between them. Germline assignment: CDR1 MDHEN and CDR2 SYDVKM. For the CDR3, the DNA is TGTGCCAGCAGACCACGGACACCGCCGGGCTATGGCTACACCTTC. This sequence encodes CASRPRTPPGYGYTF.

Concerning this clone: The missing conserved phenylalanine or tryptophan at the end of this CDR3 makes a read error likely. The chain is built from TRBV28 and TRBJ2-7; D call uncertain. The CDR3 is 14 amino acids. V was trimmed by 5 bases and J by 2 bases, leaving 13 bases between them. Germline CDR1 reads MDHEN; CDR2 reads SYDVKM. The CDR3 protein is CASSPEYKTYEQYL. Here the CDR3 DNA reads TGTGCCAGCAGTCCCGAGTACAAAACCTACGAGCAGTACCTC.

Here the CDR3 DNA reads TGTGCCAGTAGAGCCGACGGGGAAGAGACCCAGTACTTC. Protein sequence: CASRADGEETQYF. The chain joins TRBV19 to TRBJ2-5; D might be TRBD2 (5 bases). Trimming took 6 bases from V and 3 from J, leaving 11 bases between them. The CDR3 loop spans 13 amino acids. Germline lookup yields CDR1 LNHDA and CDR2 SQIVND (reference sequence).